The 2 T cell receptor beta chains below were found in one sample sequenced in a study of blood T cell repertoires in COVID-19. Measured with immunoSEQ multiplex PCR; TCRdb has only the in-frame clones, and not every one. The sample gives roughly 420,000 clones, around nine tenths of which show up once; more than 0.9% is in the top ten. The sequenced sample consisted of PBMCs or T cells enriched from blood (not recorded which). Receptor source: a woman in her twenties or thirties with acute COVID-19.

The chain links TRBV5-1 to TRBJ2-7; 8 bases agree with TRBD1. CDR1 is SGHRS, CDR2 YFSETQ, per germline. There are 14 residues in the CDR3. Trimming took 5 bases from V and 0 from J; bases not matched to a gene: 4. Here the CDR3 reads CASRPGTGSYEQYF. The DNA of the CDR3 is TGCGCCAGCAGACCGGGGACAGGCTCCTACGAGCAGTACTTC.

The rearrangement joins TRBV24-1 to TRBJ2-5; TRBD1 is a possible D gene (6 bases). V gave up 3 bases and J gave up 2 bases, with 6 bases separating them. Germline lookup yields CDR1 KGHDR and CDR2 SFDVKD. There are 13 residues in the CDR3. CDR3 residues: CATSDGQQETQYF. CDR3 bases: TGTGCCACCAGTGATGGACAGCAAGAGACCCAGTACTTC.